The 18 T cell receptor beta chains given below trace back to one sample, sequenced in a study of cytomegalovirus exposure and HLA in healthy donors. Primers for the PCR totalled 60 Vbeta and 13 Jbeta. Assay used: immunoSEQ multiplex PCR; TCRdb lists only in-frame clones, some missing. The table has some 180,000 clones, about 82% seen once; the top ten hold 1.5% to 2%. The material sequenced was PBMCs. The receptors shown here come from a man between 18 and 35 years old in good health and CMV-seronegative.

The gene calls are TRBV6-5 and TRBJ2-2; TRBD2 might be the D (5 bases). There are 14 residues in the CDR3. Germline loops: CDR1 MNHEY, CDR2 SVGAGI. Trimming stripped 4 bases from V and 7 bases from J, with 13 bases between. Written as DNA, the CDR3 is TGTGCCAGCAGTTTCGGGGATTTGGGCGGGGAGCTGTTTTTT. Its translation: CASSFGDLGGELFF.

The chain couples TRBV14 to TRBJ1-2, with 11 bases lining up with TRBD1. V lost 4 bases to trimming and J lost 8 bases; unmatched junction nucleotides: 6. The CDR3 has 14 amino acids. Germline CDR1 SGHDN, CDR2 FVKESK. CDR3 residues: CASSPDRGRRGYTF. DNA for the CDR3: TGTGCCAGCAGCCCGGACAGGGGGCGGCGGGGCTACACCTTC.

The CDR3 is CASSQAGGWNNEKLFF. The CDR3 nucleotides are TGCGCCAGCAGCCAAGCTGGGGGGTGGAATAATGAAAAACTGTTTTTT. The gene calls are TRBV4-1 and TRBJ1-4, with a weak D call TRBD1 (5 bases). The V end was cut by 1 base, the J end by 4 bases, with 13 bases between. The CDR3 is 16 residues long. Germline CDR1 is MGHRA and CDR2 is YSYEKL.

The V call is TRBV5-1, the J call TRBJ1-2, with 7 bases identical to TRBD1. V trimming: 0 bases; J trimming: 6 bases; junction bases outside the gene matches: 5. The germline V gene has CDR1 SGHRS and CDR2 YFSETQ. The CDR3 has 14 amino acids. The CDR3 nucleotides read TGCGCCAGCAGCTTGGCGGGACAGCGGGATGGCTACACCTTC. Protein product: CASSLAGQRDGYTF.

This clone was seen more than once but under ten times. The chain carries TRBV19 and TRBJ1-1; 8 positions match TRBD1. This CDR3 comprises 15 residues. J was trimmed by 1 base and V by 5 bases; bases with no gene match: 6. The germline V gene has CDR1 LNHDA and CDR2 SQIVND (reference sequence). The CDR3 reads CASSPTGTGNTEAFF. CDR3 DNA: TGTGCCAGTAGTCCGACCGGGACAGGGAACACTGAAGCTTTCTTT.

This clone was seen more than once but under ten times. The genes are TRBV21-1 and TRBJ1-5. TRBV21-1 is shown as a pseudogene. The length of the CDR3 is 16 residues. The CDR3 nucleotides read TGTGCCACCCCACGATCGGGGGAGCAGGTCAATCAGCCCCAGCATTTT. Translating gives CATPRSGEQVNQPQHF.

The chain combines TRBV5-5 with TRBJ1-5, with 8 bases lining up with TRBD1. With V trimmed by 4 bases and J by 7 bases, 7 bases remained unmatched. The CDR3 is 14 residues long. CDR1 is SGHKS and CDR2 is YYEKEE in the germline V gene (reference sequence). CDR3 protein: CASSPWTGTQPQHF. The CDR3 DNA sequence: TGTGCCAGCAGCCCCTGGACAGGGACCCAGCCCCAGCATTTT.

Notes on this clone: One end of the junction fails to match germline, which may point to a read error. V and J are TRBV5-1 and TRBJ1-2; D is unresolved. The CDR3 is made up of 12 amino acids. The germline V gene has CDR1 SGHRS and CDR2 YFSETQ. Written as DNA, the CDR3 is TGCGCCAGCTACAACCCTAACTATGGCTACCCCTTC. Amino acid sequence: CASYNPNYGYPF.

The rearrangement links TRBV27 to TRBJ1-1; the D gene is possibly TRBD1 (6 bases). V lost 3 bases to trimming and J lost 3 bases, with 14 bases between them. This CDR3 comprises 15 residues. Germline lookup yields CDR1 MNHEY and CDR2 SMNVEV (reference sequence). CDR3 nucleotides: TGTGCCAGCAGTTTTAGTGGGGCAGGGGACACTGAAGCTTTCTTT. Residues: CASSFSGAGDTEAFF.

About this clone: Its ends do not fully match the called genes, so a read error is possible. V gene TRBV7-9 combines with J gene TRBJ1-6, with D possibly matching TRBD1 (5 bases). The CDR3 is 14 residues long. Germline V CDR1 and CDR2: SEHNR, FQNEAQ (reference sequence). CDR3: CSSSLNRQNSPLHF. CDR3 coding DNA: TGTTCCAGCAGCTTGAACCGACAGAATTCACCCCTCCACTTT.

The J gene is TRBJ1-5, the V gene TRBV2; possible D gene TRBD1, 5 bases. The CDR3 runs to 14 residues. The germline gives CDR1 SNHLY, CDR2 FYNNEI. V lost 4 bases, J lost 0 bases, and 7 bases lay in between. The CDR3 coding sequence is TGTGCCAGCAGTGCCGACAGTAGCAATCAGCCCCAGCATTTT. Translating gives CASSADSSNQPQHF.

The chain recombines TRBV7-9 with TRBJ1-5; TRBD1 might be the D (6 bases). Germline V gene sequence: CDR1 SEHNR, CDR2 FQNEAQ (reference sequence). The CDR3 runs to 13 residues. Trimming removed 6 bases at V and 12 bases at J, with 18 bases between. CDR3 sequence (DNA): TGTGCCAGCAGTTTGGGCGGTCAGGGGAGCCAGCATTTT. Translation: CASSLGGQGSQHF. Variable domain in full (rest from reference TRBV7-9 and TRBJ1-5): DTGVSQNPRHKITKRGQNVTFRCDPISEHNRLYWYRQTLGQGPEFLTYFQNEAQLEKSRLLSDRFSAERPKGSFSTLEIQRTEQGDSAMYLCASSLGGQGSQHFGDGTRLSIL.

CDR3 sequence reads: CASSLPGMNTEAFF. CDR3 bases: TGTGCCAGTAGTCTCCCGGGGATGAACACTGAAGCTTTCTTT. The V call is TRBV19, the J call TRBJ1-1; no firm D call. The CDR3 is 14 residues long. CDR1 LNHDA and CDR2 SQIVND come from the germline V gene (reference sequence). With 5 bases removed from V and 0 bases from J, the gap between germline ends came to 10 bases.

V is TRBV7-3 and J is TRBJ2-1; 11 bases map to TRBD2. Germline CDR1 SGHTA, CDR2 FQGTGA. This CDR3 is 14 amino acids long. V trimming: 5 bases; J trimming: 10 bases; junction bases outside the gene matches: 7. The CDR3 DNA reads as TGTGCCAGCAGCCTTAGCGGGGGGGCCAGCGAGCAGTTCTTC. The encoded protein is CASSLSGGASEQFF.

V is TRBV29-1 and J is TRBJ1-2, with 9 nucleotides matching TRBD1. This CDR3 spans 13 amino acids. The trim removed 6 bases at V and 5 bases at J, leaving 7 bases unmatched. Germline-derived CDR1 and CDR2 are SQVTM and ANQGSEA. This chain's CDR3 is CSVEDRGTYGYTF. DNA of the CDR3: TGCAGCGTGGAGGACAGGGGAACGTATGGCTACACCTTC.

J is TRBJ2-3 and V is TRBV6-7, with D possibly TRBD2 on 5 matching bases. TRBV6-7 is known as an ORF, though its function is uncertain. This CDR3 contains 13 residues. Trimming removed 5 bases at V and 1 base at J, with 7 bases between. The CDR3 loop is CASSGRCTDTQYF. The DNA for the CDR3 is TGTGCCAGCAGTGGGAGATGCACAGATACGCAGTATTTT.

The J gene is TRBJ2-3, the V gene TRBV9; D remains ambiguous. Germline V gene lookup returns CDR1 SGDLS and CDR2 YYNGEE. Trimming cost V 4 bases and J 6 bases, with 15 bases left between them. The CDR3 covers 14 residues. The CDR3 region has the DNA TGTGCCAGCAGCCCCCACGGTGATGCGGATACGCAGTATTTT. It is translated as CASSPHGDADTQYF.

The chain uses TRBV19 and TRBJ2-3; maybe TRBD2 (6 bases). CDR1 is LNHDA, CDR2 SQIVND, per germline (reference sequence). Between the trimmed V and J ends, which lost 5 bases and 6 bases, there was a span of 18 bases. The CDR3 is made up of 15 amino acids. CDR3 loop: CASSGGGTPSDTQYF. CDR3 nucleotide sequence: TGTGCCAGTAGTGGTGGCGGGACCCCCTCGGATACGCAGTATTTT.